The 5 T cell receptor beta chains presented below share a single source sample, sequenced in a study of blood T cells in healthy people across ages. Sample-barcoded 5' priming and a J-beta primer mix drove a second PCR of about 6 to 12 cycles. Via MiXCR, TCRdb re-called the 5' RACE reads, giving one row per CDR3 protein. The sample holds some 710,000 distinct CDR3 sequences; approximately 22% are singletons and the top ten take approximately 20%. The material sequenced was blood. These receptors all stem from a man in his 70s in good health.

This clonotype was seen more than once but under ten times. The chain links TRBV28 to TRBJ1-1; 9 nucleotides align to TRBD1. The ends lost 1 base at V and 6 bases at J; junction bases unmatched: 6. This CDR3 has 15 amino acids. Germline V gene data show CDR1 as MDHEN and CDR2 as SYDVKM. CDR3 loop: CASSLSGQGSAEAFF. In nucleotides, the CDR3 is TGTGCCAGCAGTTTATCGGGACAGGGATCCGCTGAAGCTTTCTTT.

In its sample, this clonotype was seen many times. This chain joins TRBV3-1 and TRBJ2-1; 12 nucleotides align to TRBD2. The CDR3 contains 14 residues. From germline, CDR1 is LGHDT and CDR2 YNNKEL (reference sequence). V shed 3 bases, J shed 8 bases, and the junction held 2 bases outside the gene matches. DNA for the CDR3: TGTGCCAGCAGCCAGACTAGCGGGAGATATGAGCAGTTCTTC. It is translated as CASSQTSGRYEQFF.

This clonotype has only a few counts. As DNA, the CDR3 is TGTGCCAGCAGCGTATCAGGACGAGCATCTCAGCCCCAGCATTTT. It specifies CASSVSGRASQPQHF. The chain joins TRBV9 to TRBJ1-5, with D unresolved. Germline lookup yields CDR1 SGDLS and CDR2 YYNGEE. The CDR3 spans 15 residues. V lost 1 base and J lost 6, with 14 bases in between.

This clonotype was counted between two and nine times. V and J are TRBV7-9 and TRBJ2-7; tentatively, D is TRBD1 (5 bases). CDR3 length: 14 amino acids. Per the germline V gene, CDR1 is SEHNR and CDR2 is FQNEAQ (reference sequence). The V and J ends lost 5 bases and 2 bases respectively, with 13 bases between them. The CDR3 coding sequence is TGTGCCAGCAGCCAAGGGGTTCTCGCCTACGAGCAGTACTTC. Protein sequence: CASSQGVLAYEQYF.

The V and J genes are TRBV7-9 and TRBJ1-2, with 8 bases that match TRBD1. J was trimmed by 2 bases and V by 5 bases; bases with no gene match: 7. The CDR3 covers 15 residues. In germline, CDR1 is SEHNR, CDR2 FQNEAQ (reference sequence). The CDR3 DNA is TGTGCCAGCAGCCTCCTGGGGACAGGAAACTATGGCTACACCTTC. As protein: CASSLLGTGNYGYTF. The full variable domain, with the rest looked up from reference TRBV7-9 and TRBJ1-2, is DTGVSQNPRHKITKRGQNVTFRCDPISEHNRLYWYRQTLGQGPEFLTYFQNEAQLEKSRLLSDRFSAERPKGSFSTLEIQRTEQGDSAMYLCASSLLGTGNYGYTFGSGTRLTVV.